This T cell receptor (beta chain) stems from a study of T cells after posttransplantation cyclophosphamide. This CDR3 spans 16 amino acids. V lost 1 base and J 2 bases, leaving 12 bases between the germline ends. Germline CDR1 and CDR2: SGHDN and FVKESK. Libraries were prepared by immunoSEQ multiplex PCR; TCRdb keeps only in-frame clonotypes and omits some of them. The sample holds approximately 22,000 clones; roughly 70% are singletons and the top ten take 0.65%. Note on this clone: Its antigen is unknown.

Study-level points and caveats: Donor CD8+ memory clones often dominated recipient blood repertoires at later times.

The receptor was derived from a woman aged 60-75 years in good health, CMV-negative, and a related stem cell transplant donor. The J gene is TRBJ2-1, the V gene TRBV14, with D perhaps TRBD2 (6 bases). Source material: memory CD4+ T cells sorted from PBMCs. CDR3 sequence reads: CASSQVRLATYNEQFF. The CDR3 DNA sequence: TGTGCCAGCAGCCAAGTCCGGCTAGCGACCTACAATGAGCAGTTCTTC.